The next 24 T cell receptor beta chains were all read from a single sample in a study of T-cell reconstitution after alpha-beta-depleted transplantation in children. Library preparation (for TCRbeta) was performed with unique molecular identifiers. TCRdb reprocessed the PCR reads via MiXCR and lists one record per CDR3 protein. The sample has 600,000 to 700,000 distinct CDR3 sequences; 16% are singletons. The material was PBMCs from the stem cell graft donor, obtained from the stem cell graft. The receptors stem from a human donor who donated a stem cell graft to a child with acute myeloid leukemia.

This clonotype was recorded many times. This chain links TRBV20-1 with TRBJ1-2, with TRBD1 as a possible D gene (5 bases). The CDR3 consists of 13 residues. Germline values: CDR1 DFQATT, CDR2 SNEGSKA (reference sequence). The ends were cut back, 5 bases at V and 4 bases at J, with 14 bases in the middle. The CDR3: CSASREDGYGYTF. CDR3 nucleotide sequence: TGCAGTGCTTCCAGGGAAGACGGCTATGGCTACACCTTC.

The chain links TRBV20-1 to TRBJ1-6; D is possibly TRBD1 (5 bases). The CDR3 length is 16 residues. Germline CDR1 reads DFQATT; CDR2 reads SNEGSKA (reference sequence). V was shortened by 5 bases and J by 7 bases, with 21 bases between the two germline ends. In DNA, the CDR3 is TGCAGTGCTGGAAGAAATCAGGGTCTTGGGAATTCACCCCTCCACTTT. The encoded protein is CSAGRNQGLGNSPLHF.

J is TRBJ2-1 and V is TRBV20-1; D call uncertain. V was clipped by 5 bases and J by 10 bases, with 15 bases between them. CDR1 DFQATT and CDR2 SNEGSKA come from the germline V gene (reference sequence). The CDR3 covers 12 residues. Here the CDR3 reads CSAEDLVGEQFF. The CDR3 DNA sequence: TGCAGTGCTGAAGACCTGGTCGGGGAGCAGTTCTTC.

J is TRBJ1-5 and V is TRBV30; a possible D gene is TRBD1 (5 bases). The V gene's germline CDR1 is GTSNPN and CDR2 SVGIG (reference sequence). The CDR3 consists of 13 residues. Between the trimmed V and J ends, which lost 3 bases and 2 bases, there was a span of 8 bases. CDR3 sequence: CAWRRGGNQPQHF. The CDR3 nucleotides are TGTGCCTGGAGGAGAGGGGGCAATCAGCCCCAGCATTTT.

This clonotype was found a few times. The rearrangement uses TRBV27 and TRBJ1-1; possible D gene TRBD1, 5 bases. The CDR3 totals 14 residues. Trimming shortened V by 4 bases and J by 4 bases, and 13 bases separated the two germline ends. CDR1 is MNHEY, CDR2 SMNVEV, per germline (reference sequence). In DNA form, the CDR3 reads TGTGCCAGCAGTTCCGGGGGTCGGGGCACTGAAGCTTTCTTT. Translating it yields CASSSGGRGTEAFF.

There are many counts of this clonotype. The chain recombines TRBV20-1 with TRBJ2-5; 7 bases fit TRBD2. In germline, CDR1 is DFQATT, CDR2 SNEGSKA (reference sequence). The CDR3 has 14 amino acids. V shed 2 bases and J 4 bases; nucleotides not matched to a gene: 7. CDR3 in DNA: TGCAGTGCTAGACCGCCGGGGGGAAGAGAGACCCAGTACTTC. It is translated as CSARPPGGRETQYF.

This clonotype was counted a few times. The DNA for the CDR3 is TGTGCCATCCTAGGGGAGGATACGCAGTATTTT. It encodes CAILGEDTQYF. This chain links TRBV12-3 or TRBV12-4 with TRBJ2-3; the D call may be TRBD1 or TRBD2 (5 bases each). V shed 10 bases and J shed 6 bases, with 11 bases lying between them. This CDR3 is 11 amino acids long.

The genes are TRBV27 and TRBJ2-5; no clear D gene. Germline values: CDR1 MNHEY, CDR2 SMNVEV (reference sequence). Trimming took 6 bases from V and 2 from J, leaving 13 bases between them. The CDR3 contains 14 residues. CDR3 protein: CASSSIGYQETQYF. In DNA, the CDR3 is TGTGCCAGCAGCTCGATCGGGTATCAAGAGACCCAGTACTTC.

A few counts support this clonotype. The chain carries TRBV5-1 and TRBJ2-3, with D uncertain. The CDR3 spans 14 residues. CDR1 is SGHRS, CDR2 YFSETQ, per germline. V lost 1 base to trimming and J lost 1 base, with 7 bases between them. The DNA for the CDR3 is TGCGCCAGCAGCTTGCGCGGACGCACAGATACGCAGTATTTT. Amino acid sequence: CASSLRGRTDTQYF. The whole variable domain, filled in from reference TRBV5-1 and TRBJ2-3, reads KAGVTQTPRYLIKTRGQQVTLSCSPISGHRSVSWYQQTPGQGLQFLFEYFSETQRNKGNFPGRFSGRQFSNSRSEMNVSTLELGDSALYLCASSLRGRTDTQYFGPGTRLTVL.

This clonotype was detected many times. V and J are TRBV29-1 and TRBJ2-1, with 14 bases that match TRBD2. This CDR3 comprises 17 residues. J gave up 7 bases and V 6 bases, and 14 bases lay outside the gene matches. The germline gives CDR1 SQVTM, CDR2 ANQGSEA. The CDR3 DNA is TGCAGCGTCGTGATAGGGGGGACTAGCGGGGGACGGAATGAGCAGTTCTTC. It yields the protein CSVVIGGTSGGRNEQFF.

The sample holds a few counts of this clonotype. V is TRBV20-1 and J is TRBJ1-6; 7 bases align to TRBD1. CDR1 DFQATT and CDR2 SNEGSKA come from the germline V gene (reference sequence). The CDR3 consists of 17 residues. J lost 7 bases, V lost 0 bases, and 12 bases had no gene match. The CDR3 is CSARDRFRQGGNSPLHF. CDR3 nucleotides: TGCAGTGCTAGAGATAGATTCCGACAGGGCGGCAATTCACCCCTCCACTTT.

This clonotype was counted a single time. The chain combines TRBV11-1 with TRBJ1-1; 8 positions agree with TRBD1. V lost 0 bases, J lost 5 bases, and 14 bases stayed unmatched. CDR3 length equals 18 residues. Germline CDR1 is SGHAT and CDR2 is FQDESV (reference sequence). The CDR3 bases are TGTGCCAGCAGCTTAGCGATGCGACGAACAGGGGGAAGTACTGAAGCTTTCTTT. Protein product: CASSLAMRRTGGSTEAFF.

The genes are TRBV11-1 and TRBJ2-5; a possible D gene is TRBD1 (6 bases). This CDR3 region has 16 residues. Between the trimmed V and J ends, which lost 5 bases and 3 bases, there was a span of 19 bases. Germline CDR1 is SGHAT and CDR2 is FQDESV (reference sequence). CDR3: CASSPLTGKDEETQYF. The CDR3 DNA sequence: TGTGCCAGCAGCCCACTCACAGGGAAGGACGAAGAGACCCAGTACTTC. Looking up the rest from reference TRBV11-1 and TRBJ2-5 gives the full variable domain: EAEVAQSPRYKITEKSQAVAFWCDPISGHATLYWYRQILGQGPELLVQFQDESVVDDSQLPKDRFSAERLKGVDSTLKIQPAELGDSAMYLCASSPLTGKDEETQYFGPGTRLLVL.

Many counts were recorded for this clonotype. The chain combines TRBV25-1 with TRBJ2-7; 9 bases agree with TRBD1. Per germline, CDR1 MGHDK and CDR2 SYGVNS. This CDR3 has 13 amino acids. V trimming: 6 bases; J trimming: 3 bases; junction bases outside the gene matches: 3. CDR3 bases: TGTGCCAGCAGAGGGACAGGGCACTACGAGCAGTACTTC. It encodes CASRGTGHYEQYF.

The V gene is TRBV18, the J gene TRBJ1-1, with D perhaps TRBD1 (5 bases). This CDR3 comprises 14 residues. From germline, CDR1 is KGHSH and CDR2 LQKENI. Trimming pared 5 bases from V and 2 bases from J, leaving 12 bases between. The CDR3 reads CASSVTGTNTEAFF. The CDR3 DNA sequence: TGTGCCAGCTCAGTTACAGGAACAAACACTGAAGCTTTCTTT.

This clonotype came up many times. V and J are TRBV29-1 and TRBJ2-1; possibly TRBD2 for D (6 bases). V gave up 0 bases and J gave up 0 bases, with 12 bases separating them. The CDR3 length is 16 residues. Germline CDR1 is SQVTM and CDR2 is ANQGSEA. The CDR3 protein is CSVEDPGSSSYNEQFF. The CDR3 DNA reads as TGCAGCGTTGAAGACCCCGGGAGTAGCTCCTACAATGAGCAGTTCTTC.

This clonotype was observed at least ten times. The chain carries TRBV5-1 and TRBJ2-1; D is possibly TRBD1 (7 bases). This CDR3 has 14 residues. Germline V lookup: CDR1 SGHRS, CDR2 YFSETQ. V dropped 5 bases and J dropped 9 bases, with 18 bases sitting between them. The DNA for the CDR3 is TGCGCCAGCAGTAGGGCAGGGGGAGGCGGTGAGCAGTTCTTC. Its translation: CASSRAGGGGEQFF.

This clonotype was found a few times. The rearrangement links TRBV6-6 to TRBJ2-1, with D perhaps being TRBD1 or TRBD2 (5 bases each). Germline V CDR1 and CDR2: MNHNY, SVGAGI (reference sequence). V was shortened by 2 bases and J by 6 bases, with 8 bases between the two germline ends. The CDR3 is 13 residues long. This chain's CDR3 is CASSYRGINEQFF. DNA of the CDR3: TGTGCCAGCAGTTACCGGGGCATCAATGAGCAGTTCTTC.

This clonotype has a count of ten or more. CDR3 sequence reads: CSVPQGKTDTQYF. CDR3 nucleotides: TGCAGCGTGCCGCAGGGGAAGACGGATACGCAGTATTTT. This rearrangement joins TRBV29-1 to TRBJ2-3, with D perhaps matching TRBD1 (6 bases). V was shortened by 6 bases and J by 6 bases, with 16 bases between the two germline ends. CDR1 is SQVTM and CDR2 is ANQGSEA in the germline V gene. The CDR3 contains 13 residues.

The chain uses TRBV5-5 and TRBJ2-2; TRBD1 might be the D (5 bases). Per the germline V gene, CDR1 is SGHKS and CDR2 is YYEKEE (reference sequence). The CDR3 extends over 15 amino acids. The germline V and J ends were trimmed by 1 base and 4 bases, with 11 bases remaining between them. The CDR3 protein is CASSLRTGATGELFF. For the CDR3, the DNA is TGTGCCAGCAGCTTGAGAACAGGTGCCACCGGGGAGCTGTTTTTT. The full variable domain, completed using reference TRBV5-5 and TRBJ2-2, is DAGVTQSPTHLIKTRGQQVTLRCSPISGHKSVSWYQQVLGQGPQFIFQYYEKEERGRGNFPDRFSARQFPNYSSELNVNALLLGDSALYLCASSLRTGATGELFFGEGSRLTVL.

The chain carries TRBV14 and TRBJ2-3; D gene unclear. V was trimmed by 1 base and J by 7 bases, leaving 3 bases between them. CDR1 SGHDN and CDR2 FVKESK come from the germline V gene. There are 11 residues in the CDR3. CDR3 nucleotides: TGTGCCAGCAGCCAAGCACATACGCAGTATTTT. Its translation is CASSQAHTQYF.

This clonotype was counted ten times or more. This rearrangement joins TRBV29-1 to TRBJ2-3, with D perhaps matching TRBD1 (6 bases). CDR1 is SQVTM and CDR2 is ANQGSEA in the germline V gene. The V and J ends lost 7 bases and 5 bases respectively, with 16 bases between them. CDR3 length: 13 amino acids. CDR3 DNA: TGCAGCGCCGTCCAGGGGACGGTAGATACGCAGTATTTT. Protein sequence: CSAVQGTVDTQYF.

This clonotype was detected only a few times. The rearrangement uses TRBV7-9 and TRBJ1-4; no clear D. Germline CDR1 and CDR2: SEHNR and FQNEAQ (reference sequence). Trimming stripped 5 bases from V and 7 bases from J, with 14 bases between. The CDR3 spans 14 residues. The CDR3 DNA reads TGTGCCAGCAGCGAAAGGGTGGTAGCTGAAAAACTGTTTTTT. Translation: CASSERVVAEKLFF.

This clonotype has a count of ten or more. This chain uses TRBV29-1 with TRBJ2-6; tentatively, D is TRBD2 (5 bases). The CDR3 runs to 13 residues. Between the trimmed V and J ends, which lost 5 bases and 4 bases, there was a span of 9 bases. CDR1 and CDR2 (germline): SQVTM, ANQGSEA. CDR3 coding DNA: TGCAGCGTTAGAGGGTCAGGGGCCAACGTCCTGACTTTC. Protein: CSVRGSGANVLTF.